The 28 T cell receptor beta chains reported below all come from one sample, sequenced in a study of blood T cells in healthy people across ages. Using a J-beta primer mix together with a sample-barcoded 5' primer, a second PCR was run for about 6 to 12 cycles. Each CDR3 protein is one row after TCRdb ran MiXCR on the 5' RACE reads. The repertoire holds 950,000 to 1,200,000 distinct CDR3 sequences, with more than 30% as singletons. The sample comprised blood. Receptors originate from a man younger than 35 in good health.

Remarks on this clonotype: One end of the junction fails to match germline, which may point to a read error. This chain uses TRBV29-1 with TRBJ1-1, with D perhaps TRBD1 (5 bases). This CDR3 is built from 12 residues. Germline CDR1 is SQVTM and CDR2 is ANQGSEA. CDR3: CGVGVQGSEAFF. The CDR3 DNA reads as TGCGGCGTTGGCGTTCAGGGCAGTGAAGCTTTCTTT.

This chain uses TRBV20-1 with TRBJ1-1; the match to TRBD1 covers 7 bases. Looked up from germline, CDR1 is DFQATT and CDR2 is SNEGSKA (reference sequence). CDR3 length: 12 amino acids. V shed 3 bases and J 7 bases; nucleotides not matched to a gene: 5. CDR3 sequence reads: CSARGQGVEAFF. The CDR3 nucleotides are TGCAGTGCTAGGGGGCAGGGGGTTGAAGCTTTCTTT.

This clonotype was seen a few times. The V call is TRBV2, the J call TRBJ2-7, with D uncertain. The CDR3 loop spans 12 amino acids. Germline V gene lookup returns CDR1 SNHLY and CDR2 FYNNEI. V dropped 2 bases and J dropped 5 bases, with 7 bases sitting between them. CDR3 bases: TGTGCCAGCAGTGAACAGTGGAACGAGCAGTACTTC. This gives the protein CASSEQWNEQYF.

This clonotype was found a few times. The chain uses TRBV7-3 and TRBJ2-1; the match to TRBD2 covers 12 bases. V gave up 4 bases and J gave up 0 bases; unmatched junction bases: 7. This CDR3 is 18 amino acids long. In germline, CDR1 is SGHTA, CDR2 FQGTGA. The chain's CDR3 is CASSSPTSGGHSYNEQFF. The CDR3 nucleotides are TGTGCCAGCAGCTCTCCGACTAGCGGGGGCCACTCCTACAATGAGCAGTTCTTC.

On this clonotype itself: Germline and junction disagree at one end, which may indicate a read error. The chain is built from TRBV30 and TRBJ1-1; 7 positions match TRBD1. The germline gives CDR1 GTSNPN, CDR2 SVGIG (reference sequence). The CDR3 has 14 amino acids. The CDR3 nucleotides read TGTGCCCGGAGGAACAGGGGTTATAACACTGAAGCTTTCTTT. This encodes CARRNRGYNTEAFF.

This chain uses TRBV10-3 with TRBJ1-5; D might be TRBD1 (6 bases). The V gene lost 0 bases and the J gene lost 2 bases, with 20 bases spanning the gap. The CDR3 is 19 amino acids. Germline CDR1 and CDR2: ENHRY and SYGVKD. CDR3 loop: CAISESPGVSLMGNQPQHF. DNA of the CDR3: TGTGCCATCAGTGAGTCGCCAGGGGTATCCCTTATGGGCAATCAGCCCCAGCATTTT.

This clonotype came up a few times. The chain employs TRBV4-3 and TRBJ2-1, with D tentatively TRBD1 (6 bases). Germline CDR1 is LGHNA and CDR2 is YSLEER. The CDR3 loop spans 16 amino acids. The ends were cut back, 4 bases at V and 3 bases at J, with 16 bases in the middle. CDR3 bases: TGCGCCAGCAGCCCAGGACAGCTCGAGATCTACAATGAGCAGTTCTTC. It yields the protein CASSPGQLEIYNEQFF.

Only a few counts were recorded for this clonotype. The genes are TRBV7-2 and TRBJ1-1; perhaps TRBD1 as D (5 bases). Germline V CDR1 and CDR2: SGHTA, FQGNSA. The CDR3 covers 15 residues. Trimming cost V 5 bases and J 5 bases, with 18 bases left between them. As DNA, the CDR3 is TGTGCCAGCAGCCCTCTGTTGGGGGTTGGGACTGAAGCTTTCTTT. Translating it yields CASSPLLGVGTEAFF.

The J gene is TRBJ1-5, the V gene TRBV6-4; D is perhaps TRBD1 (5 bases). Per germline, CDR1 MRHNA and CDR2 SNTAGT. The V and J ends lost 3 bases and 4 bases respectively, with 16 bases between them. The CDR3 spans 16 residues. The CDR3 reads CASSEEAGGWNQPQHF. CDR3 coding DNA: TGTGCCAGCAGTGAAGAGGCGGGGGGGTGGAATCAGCCCCAGCATTTT.

The chain recombines TRBV6-2 or TRBV6-3 with TRBJ1-5; 7 bases map to TRBD1. Trimming cost V 7 bases and J 4 bases; bases outside gene matches: 7. This CDR3 is built from 14 residues. Germline V gene lookup returns CDR1 MNHEY and CDR2 SVGEGT. CDR3 in DNA: TGTGCCAGCACCCCGGACAGGTCGAATCAGCCCCAGCATTTT. Amino acids: CASTPDRSNQPQHF.

The rearrangement uses TRBV27 and TRBJ2-3; TRBD2 might be the D (6 bases). The CDR3 length is 17 residues. From germline, CDR1 is MNHEY and CDR2 SMNVEV (reference sequence). The V end was cut by 1 base, the J end by 4 bases, with 18 bases between. The CDR3 DNA follows: TGTGCCAGCAGTTTATACCCGGTCAGGGAGGTTTCAGATACGCAGTATTTT. The encoded protein is CASSLYPVREVSDTQYF.

The chain carries TRBV27 and TRBJ2-3; 13 bases align to TRBD2. The CDR3 is 18 residues long. V lost 3 bases and J lost 4; bases outside the gene matches: 10. Germline V gene lookup returns CDR1 MNHEY and CDR2 SMNVEV (reference sequence). CDR3: CASSFGTSGGGAADTQYF. The DNA of the CDR3 is TGTGCCAGCAGTTTTGGAACTAGCGGGGGGGGTGCGGCAGATACGCAGTATTTT.

This clonotype has at least ten counts. The chain employs TRBV7-9 and TRBJ2-5, with 8 nucleotides matching TRBD1. This CDR3 is built from 14 residues. The V gene end was trimmed by 3 bases and the J gene end by 5 bases; junction bases not matched to a gene: 5. The germline V gene has CDR1 SEHNR and CDR2 FQNEAQ (reference sequence). The CDR3 region has the DNA TGTGCCAGCAGCTTCTCGGACAGGGAGGAGACCCAGTACTTC. It is translated as CASSFSDREETQYF. Full variable domain (remainder filled in from reference TRBV7-9 and TRBJ2-5): DTGVSQNPRHKITKRGQNVTFRCDPISEHNRLYWYRQTLGQGPEFLTYFQNEAQLEKSRLLSDRFSAERPKGSFSTLEIQRTEQGDSAMYLCASSFSDREETQYFGPGTRLLVL.

This clonotype was found a few times. This sequence joins TRBV7-9 and TRBJ2-5, with D uncertain. The V end was cut by 1 base, the J end by 3 bases, with 15 bases between. CDR1 SEHNR and CDR2 FQNEAQ come from the germline V gene (reference sequence). The CDR3 consists of 16 residues. CDR3 nucleotide sequence: TGTGCCAGCAGCTTAGTTTCATGGGGAAATGAAGAGACCCAGTACTTC. Its translation: CASSLVSWGNEETQYF. Complete variable domain (other parts from reference TRBV7-9 and TRBJ2-5): DTGVSQNPRHKITKRGQNVTFRCDPISEHNRLYWYRQTLGQGPEFLTYFQNEAQLEKSRLLSDRFSAERPKGSFSTLEIQRTEQGDSAMYLCASSLVSWGNEETQYFGPGTRLLVL.

The rearrangement joins TRBV5-6 to TRBJ2-7; maybe TRBD2 (5 bases). This CDR3 is built from 16 residues. Germline CDR1 is SGHDT and CDR2 is YYEEEE. The V end lost 4 bases, the J end lost 0 bases, and 17 bases lay between the germline ends. In nucleotides, the CDR3 is TGTGCCAGCAGCCCTGTCTCTAGCCTCAGCTCCTACGAGCAGTACTTC. It specifies CASSPVSSLSSYEQYF.

V and J are TRBV9 and TRBJ2-1, with 7 bases that match TRBD2. The CDR3 runs to 15 residues. Trimming took 0 bases from V and 4 from J; bases not matched to a gene: 4. CDR1 is SGDLS and CDR2 is YYNGEE in the germline V gene. CDR3 DNA sequence: TGTGCCAGCAGCGTAGATAGCGGGCAGTACAATGAGCAGTTCTTC. It translates to CASSVDSGQYNEQFF.

This chain uses TRBV7-9 with TRBJ1-3, with D possibly TRBD1 on 6 matching bases. CDR3 length: 14 amino acids. CDR1 and CDR2 (germline): SEHNR, FQNEAQ (reference sequence). With 2 bases removed from V and 8 bases from J, the gap between germline ends came to 13 bases. This CDR3 reads CASSLRDKVDTIYF. The CDR3 coding sequence is TGTGCCAGCAGCTTACGGGACAAGGTAGACACCATATATTTT.

This chain links TRBV6-8 with TRBJ1-5; D gene ambiguous. Germline V lookup: CDR1 MNHGY, CDR2 SAAAGT. This CDR3 is 12 amino acids long. The CDR3 region is CFGLAIYQPQHF. In nucleotides, the CDR3 is TGTTTCGGGCTGGCGATCTATCAGCCCCAGCATTTT.

This chain uses TRBV5-4 with TRBJ1-1; D perhaps matches TRBD1 (6 bases). Germline CDR1 reads SGHNT; CDR2 reads YYREEE (reference sequence). The CDR3 loop spans 13 amino acids. Trimming cost V 3 bases and J 6 bases, with 12 bases left between them. The CDR3 reads CASSYLAGAEAFF. CDR3 coding DNA: TGTGCCAGCAGCTATTTGGCAGGGGCTGAAGCTTTCTTT.

This clonotype came up a few times. The rearrangement joins TRBV6-5 to TRBJ2-1; TRBD1 is a possible D gene (6 bases). The CDR3 is made up of 14 amino acids. V dropped 6 bases and J dropped 15 bases, with 24 bases sitting between them. Per the germline V gene, CDR1 is MNHEY and CDR2 is SVGAGI. The CDR3 DNA sequence: TGTGCCAGCAGCCACGACGGACAGCCTGGTTTTCTGTTCTTC. It translates to CASSHDGQPGFLFF.

This clonotype was counted only a few times. The chain couples TRBV5-6 to TRBJ2-1, with a tentative D call TRBD1 (6 bases). CDR1 and CDR2 (germline): SGHDT, YYEEEE. V lost 4 bases to trimming and J lost 6 bases, with 17 bases between them. This CDR3 region has 15 residues. CDR3 loop: CASSPPDRLPNEQFF. CDR3 nucleotide sequence: TGTGCCAGCAGCCCGCCAGACAGGCTGCCCAATGAGCAGTTCTTC. The full variable domain, with the rest looked up from reference TRBV5-6 and TRBJ2-1, is DAGVTQSPTHLIKTRGQQVTLRCSPKSGHDTVSWYQQALGQGPQFIFQYYEEEERQRGNFPDRFSGHQFPNYSSELNVNALLLGDSALYLCASSPPDRLPNEQFFGPGTRLTVL.

The CDR3 sequence: CASSGRGVQETQYF. CDR3 bases: TGTGCCAGCAGTGGCAGGGGGGTCCAAGAGACCCAGTACTTC. The chain employs TRBV25-1 and TRBJ2-5; weak D call: TRBD1 (7 bases). Deletions cut 4 bases from V and 1 base from J, with 10 bases between. Germline V gives CDR1 MGHDK, CDR2 SYGVNS. This CDR3 has 14 residues.

The chain joins TRBV20-1 to TRBJ2-2, with D unresolved. Germline CDR1 and CDR2: DFQATT and SNEGSKA (reference sequence). V was pared by 0 bases and J by 1 base, with 9 bases between. This CDR3 is built from 15 residues. The CDR3 loop reads CSARDAGGNTGELFF. Written as DNA, the CDR3 is TGCAGTGCTAGAGATGCCGGCGGGAACACCGGGGAGCTGTTTTTT.

The chain combines TRBV9 with TRBJ2-3, with TRBD2 identical over 11 bases. Germline V gene sequence: CDR1 SGDLS, CDR2 YYNGEE. V gave up 2 bases and J gave up 3 bases; unmatched junction bases: 2. CDR3 size: 15 residues. CDR3 DNA: TGTGCCAGCAGCGTTAGCGGGGGGGCAACAGATACGCAGTATTTT. Translating gives CASSVSGGATDTQYF.

This clonotype was seen ten or more times. V usage is TRBV7-2 and J usage is TRBJ1-1; D unclear. The V and J ends lost 5 bases and 0 bases respectively, with 10 bases between them. This CDR3 spans 14 amino acids. Germline V gene data show CDR1 as SGHTA and CDR2 as FQGNSA. The CDR3: CASSPGSLNTEAFF. CDR3 DNA: TGTGCCAGCAGCCCCGGATCTTTGAACACTGAAGCTTTCTTT. Full variable domain (missing parts from reference TRBV7-2 and TRBJ1-1): GAGVSQSPSNKVTEKGKDVELRCDPISGHTALYWYRQSLGQGLEFLIYFQGNSAPDKSGLPSDRFSAERTGGSVSTLTIQRTQQEDSAVYLCASSPGSLNTEAFFGQGTRLTVV.

The rearrangement uses TRBV24-1 and TRBJ2-7; no definite D call. The ends were cut back, 4 bases at V and 4 bases at J, with 19 bases in the middle. Germline lookup yields CDR1 KGHDR and CDR2 SFDVKD. This CDR3 is 16 amino acids long. The CDR3 nucleotides are TGTGCCACCAGTGACGCCTCCCCAGGAGAGCCTTACGAGCAGTACTTC. Amino acid sequence: CATSDASPGEPYEQYF.

The CDR3 DNA reads TGTGCCATCAGTGAACAGGGATCAGATACGCAGTATTTT. Its translation: CAISEQGSDTQYF. The chain employs TRBV10-3 and TRBJ2-3; TRBD1 is a possible D gene (6 bases). Germline CDR1 reads ENHRY; CDR2 reads SYGVKD. This CDR3 contains 13 residues. The V and J ends lost 3 bases and 4 bases respectively, with 8 bases between them.

This clonotype was found once. This chain joins TRBV4-3 and TRBJ2-5, with 8 bases lining up with TRBD1. The CDR3 sequence is 14 residues long. V lost 0 bases, J lost 11 bases, and 8 bases stayed unmatched. Per the germline V gene, CDR1 is LGHNA and CDR2 is YSLEER. The CDR3 loop reads CASSQDPPDREQYF. CDR3 coding DNA: TGCGCCAGCAGCCAAGATCCCCCGGACAGGGAGCAGTACTTC.